This T cell receptor (beta chain) was recovered during a study of a mutant IDH1 vaccine in newly diagnosed glioma. Study overall: Vaccines were begun 4-6 weeks after radiotherapy alone, or with temozolomide cycles. Overall study findings and caveats: Pseudoprogression looked unconnected to shifts in top peripheral T cell clonotypes. There were vaccine-induced immune responses in just over 90% of the patients.

CDR1 and CDR2 (germline): GTSNPN, SVGIG (reference sequence). The CDR3 consists of 14 residues. Trimming took 0 bases from V and 4 from J, leaving 10 bases between them. Clones were read by immunoSEQ multiplex PCR, and TCRdb kept only the in-frame ones, dropping some. In the table there are about 83,000 clones, approximately 75% of which are singletons. On this clone itself: Its antigen remains unknown.

Described time point: week 47, end of study. Mutant IDH1 20-mer peptide, at 300 ug, made up each vaccine dose, with topical imiquimod. The specimen was PBMCs, collected from a glioma patient whose treatment included an IDH1 peptide vaccine. The rearrangement links TRBV30 to TRBJ2-1, with a possible D match to TRBD1 (5 bases). The sequence was collected from a man aged 40-55 years with glioma. CDR3 sequence reads: CAWSVQASYNEQFF. The DNA of the CDR3 is TGTGCCTGGAGTGTACAGGCCTCGTACAATGAGCAGTTCTTC.